These 27 T cell receptor beta chains came from one sample sequenced in a study of cytomegalovirus exposure and HLA in healthy donors. PCR involved 60 Vbeta and 13 Jbeta primers. Profiling relied on immunoSEQ multiplex PCR, and the TCRdb table lists in-frame clones only, not all of them. This table holds some 180,000 clones, about 78% found once. Sequencing used PBMCs. Every receptor here comes from a woman aged 25 to 39 in good health and CMV-seronegative.

V and J are TRBV7-9 and TRBJ2-5; 7 bases match TRBD2. V shed 5 bases and J 4 bases; nucleotides not matched to a gene: 7. CDR3 length: 14 amino acids. Germline values: CDR1 SEHNR, CDR2 FQNEAQ (reference sequence). The CDR3 nucleotides read TGTGCCAGCAGCCCCCGCGGGGGTAGAGAGACCCAGTACTTC. Translated, it gives CASSPRGGRETQYF.

The gene calls are TRBV30 and TRBJ1-4; D may be TRBD1 (5 bases). The CDR3 consists of 15 residues. Germline V CDR1 and CDR2: GTSNPN, SVGIG (reference sequence). The V end was cut by 0 bases, the J end by 5 bases, with 13 bases between. CDR3 in amino acids: CAWSVGGAGNEKLFF. The CDR3 DNA reads TGTGCCTGGAGTGTAGGAGGGGCAGGCAATGAAAAACTGTTTTTT.

This rearrangement joins TRBV28 to TRBJ1-1; possible D gene TRBD1, 5 bases. Germline values: CDR1 MDHEN, CDR2 SYDVKM. Trimming removed 8 bases from V and 9 bases from J, with 19 bases in between. CDR3 length: 13 residues. CDR3: CASGGGVGMKAFF. The CDR3 region has the DNA TGTGCCAGCGGCGGGGGGGTTGGGATGAAAGCTTTCTTT.

The chain has TRBV5-4 and TRBJ2-7; tentative D call: TRBD2 (6 bases). Germline CDR1 SGHNT, CDR2 YYREEE (reference sequence). V lost 3 bases, J lost 3 bases, and 10 bases lay in between. The CDR3 spans 13 residues. DNA for the CDR3: TGTGCCAGCAGCTCCGGGGGAATCTACGAGCAGTACTTC. The encoded protein is CASSSGGIYEQYF.

This rearrangement joins TRBV5-1 to TRBJ2-3; possible D gene TRBD2, 5 bases. Deletions cut 3 bases from V and 1 base from J, with 9 bases between. This CDR3 is built from 14 residues. CDR1 is SGHRS, CDR2 YFSETQ, per germline. Here the CDR3 reads CASSWSGGTDTQYF. The CDR3 DNA sequence: TGCGCCAGCAGCTGGAGCGGAGGCACAGATACGCAGTATTTT.

The V and J genes are TRBV11-3 and TRBJ2-7; tentative D call: TRBD1 (6 bases). The CDR3 covers 18 residues. Trimming left V 5 bases short and J 3 bases short, with 26 bases between. Germline V gene sequence: CDR1 SGHNT, CDR2 YENEEA. The CDR3: CASSPPGTPTRFIYEQYF. In nucleotides, the CDR3 is TGTGCCAGCAGCCCTCCCGGGACACCTACTCGATTCATCTACGAGCAGTACTTC.

CDR3 protein: CATTRVLGGDQPQHF. The CDR3 region has the DNA TGTGCCACCACCAGGGTACTGGGGGGTGACCAGCCCCAGCATTTT. The chain is built from TRBV2 and TRBJ1-5; tentatively, D is TRBD1 (5 bases). Germline V lookup: CDR1 SNHLY, CDR2 FYNNEI. V lost 10 bases, J lost 7 bases, and 23 bases lay in between. The CDR3 runs 15 residues.

Only a few counts were recorded for this clone. V is TRBV11-3 and J is TRBJ2-2; D call uncertain. Germline V gene data show CDR1 as SGHNT and CDR2 as YENEEA. V lost 4 bases to trimming and J lost 7 bases, with 10 bases between them. This CDR3 comprises 13 residues. CDR3 DNA: TGTGCCAGCAGCTCCCGACCGGGCGGGGAGCTGTTTTTT. It codes for CASSSRPGGELFF.

J is TRBJ1-3 and V is TRBV13; D perhaps matches TRBD1 (6 bases). The germline V gene encodes CDR1 PRHDT and CDR2 FYEKMQ (reference sequence). This CDR3 is 15 amino acids long. Trimming stripped 1 base from V and 8 bases from J, with 15 bases between. As DNA, the CDR3 is TGTGCCAGCAGCTTAGTTTCGCAGGGGTCGGACACCATATATTTT. Translated, it gives CASSLVSQGSDTIYF.

This chain links TRBV5-1 with TRBJ1-1; D unresolved. Per germline, CDR1 SGHRS and CDR2 YFSETQ. Trimming stripped 0 bases from V and 2 bases from J, with 8 bases between. The CDR3 totals 14 residues. The CDR3 loop reads CASSLGGPNTEAFF. For the CDR3, the DNA is TGCGCCAGCAGCTTGGGAGGGCCCAACACTGAAGCTTTCTTT. The variable domain in full, completed from reference TRBV5-1 and TRBJ1-1, reads KAGVTQTPRYLIKTRGQQVTLSCSPISGHRSVSWYQQTPGQGLQFLFEYFSETQRNKGNFPGRFSGRQFSNSRSEMNVSTLELGDSALYLCASSLGGPNTEAFFGQGTRLTVV.

This clone was recorded a few times. DNA for the CDR3: TGTGCCAGCAGCTTACTCGTCGGGACAGGGAACACTGAAGCTTTCTTT. Translating gives CASSLLVGTGNTEAFF. V gene TRBV7-9 combines with J gene TRBJ1-1; TRBD1 aligns across 8 bases. In germline, CDR1 is SEHNR, CDR2 FQNEAQ (reference sequence). The CDR3 covers 16 residues. V gave up 2 bases and J gave up 1 base; unmatched junction bases: 6.

This clone was recorded once. The chain couples TRBV23-1 to TRBJ2-7, with unresolved D. TRBV23-1 counts as an open reading frame of uncertain function. V gave up 3 bases and J gave up 5 bases, with 5 bases separating them. This CDR3 is built from 11 residues. Here the CDR3 DNA reads TGCGCCAGCAGTCATGGAGACGAGCAGTACTTC. It codes for CASSHGDEQYF.

V usage is TRBV15 and J usage is TRBJ1-5; TRBD1 matches 8 bases. The CDR3 contains 15 residues. Losses at the gene ends were 0 bases for V and 6 bases for J; bases not matched to a gene: 4. CDR1 and CDR2 from the germline V gene are LNHNV and YYDKDF (reference sequence). CDR3 sequence reads: CATSRDHQGAQPQHF. In DNA, the CDR3 is TGTGCCACCAGCAGAGATCACCAGGGGGCTCAGCCCCAGCATTTT.

The gene calls are TRBV28 and TRBJ2-7; D unclear. Trimming cost V 2 bases and J 6 bases, with 14 bases left between them. The CDR3 is 14 amino acids. Looked up from germline, CDR1 is MDHEN and CDR2 is SYDVKM. CDR3 in amino acids: CASSLPGGLREQYF. CDR3 in DNA: TGTGCCAGCAGTTTACCTGGCGGCCTACGCGAGCAGTACTTC.

This clone came up once. The chain uses TRBV2 and TRBJ2-5, with 9 bases matching TRBD1. CDR1 is SNHLY, CDR2 FYNNEI, per germline. The CDR3 is made up of 17 amino acids. V lost 6 bases, J lost 3 bases, and 14 bases stayed unmatched. The CDR3 DNA sequence: TGTGCCAGCAGGACCCGTCAACAGTGGGACAGGGAAGAGACCCAGTACTTC. This encodes CASRTRQQWDREETQYF.

The sample holds a few counts of this clone. The chain combines TRBV6-5 with TRBJ1-4, with TRBD1 matching over 11 bases. V shed 7 bases, J shed 10 bases, and the junction held 5 bases outside the gene matches. The V gene's germline CDR1 is MNHEY and CDR2 SVGAGI. CDR3 length: 13 amino acids. This CDR3 is CASTDRGRGKLFF. The DNA of the CDR3 is TGTGCCAGCACGGACAGGGGGCGCGGAAAACTGTTTTTT.

This clone appeared a single time. V usage is TRBV19 and J usage is TRBJ2-7, with TRBD1 matching over 9 bases. J was trimmed by 7 bases and V by 10 bases; bases with no gene match: 20. The CDR3 covers 16 residues. Per the germline V gene, CDR1 is LNHDA and CDR2 is SQIVND (reference sequence). CDR3 protein: CATSDPGRSGTGEQYF. CDR3 DNA: TGTGCCACCTCAGACCCAGGGAGGAGCGGGACAGGGGAGCAGTACTTC. The variable domain in full, completed from reference TRBV19 and TRBJ2-7, reads DGGITQSPKYLFRKEGQNVTLSCEQNLNHDAMYWYRQDPGQGLRLIYYSQIVNDFQKGDIAEGYSVSREKKESFPLTVTSAQKNPTAFYLCATSDPGRSGTGEQYFGPGTRLTVT.

V usage is TRBV21-1 and J usage is TRBJ2-7; no check of the table's D call, TRBD2, against the DNA was made. TRBV21-1 is labeled a pseudogene. This CDR3 has 14 amino acids. CDR3 amino acids: CASSIPAEAAEQYF. In DNA, the CDR3 is TGTGCCAGCAGCATTCCCGCGGAGGCGGCCGAGCAGTACTTC.

This clone was seen a single time. Mismatch with germline at one junction end may stem from a read error. The V gene is TRBV25-1, the J gene TRBJ1-2; 10 bases agree with TRBD1. The CDR3 runs 13 residues. Germline CDR1 reads MGHDK; CDR2 reads SYGVNS. This CDR3 is CVSSRQGARGYTF. For the CDR3, the DNA is TGTGTCAGCAGTAGACAGGGGGCCCGTGGCTACACCTTC.

V gene TRBV4-1 combines with J gene TRBJ1-2; TRBD1 matches 8 bases. Germline V CDR1 and CDR2: MGHRA, YSYEKL. The V segment lost 1 base and the J segment 3 bases; nucleotides outside the gene matches: 4. There are 15 residues in the CDR3. The CDR3 protein is CASSQVTGGDYGYTF. In nucleotides, the CDR3 is TGCGCCAGCAGCCAAGTAACAGGGGGGGACTATGGCTACACCTTC.

This chain uses TRBV5-1 with TRBJ2-2, with TRBD2 matching over 10 bases. The CDR3 loop spans 17 amino acids. Trimming removed 3 bases from V and 5 bases from J; junction bases left unmatched: 10. CDR1 is SGHRS, CDR2 YFSETQ, per germline. The CDR3 nucleotides are TGCGCCAGCAGCTGGGCCGTACTAGCGGGGCGGACCGGGGAGCTGTTTTTT. This sequence encodes CASSWAVLAGRTGELFF.

The V call is TRBV7-6, the J call TRBJ2-3; 12 positions agree with TRBD2. V lost 2 bases and J lost 5; bases outside the gene matches: 8. CDR3 length equals 17 residues. In germline, CDR1 is SGHVS, CDR2 FNYEAQ. In DNA, the CDR3 is TGTGCCAGCAGCTTACTAGCGGGAGGGCCAGGCAAAGATACGCAGTATTTT. It specifies CASSLLAGGPGKDTQYF.

V and J are TRBV23-1 and TRBJ1-2; 9 bases are a match to TRBD1. TRBV23-1 is flagged as an ORF with uncertain function. V lost 10 bases and J lost 0; bases outside the gene matches: 6. The CDR3 loop spans 14 amino acids. The CDR3 DNA sequence: TGCGCCAACACGGGGACAGGGTCTAACTATGGCTACACCTTC. It yields the protein CANTGTGSNYGYTF.

This chain links TRBV7-9 with TRBJ2-7, with 8 bases that match TRBD1. CDR1 is SEHNR and CDR2 is FQNEAQ in the germline V gene (reference sequence). The J segment lost 0 bases and the V segment lost 5 bases, leaving 6 bases of the junction unmatched. The CDR3 contains 15 residues. Written as DNA, the CDR3 is TGTGCCAGCAGCATAAGGACAGGGCCCTCCTACGAGCAGTACTTC. Translated, it gives CASSIRTGPSYEQYF.

This clone was recorded a few times. The chain joins TRBV15 to TRBJ1-1, with 7 bases identical to TRBD1. With 0 bases clipped from V and 4 bases from J, the junction kept 5 bases outside the gene matches. The length of the CDR3 is 15 residues. From germline, CDR1 is LNHNV and CDR2 YYDKDF (reference sequence). In DNA form, the CDR3 reads TGTGCCACCAGCAGAGAAACAGGGGTTGGCACTGAAGCTTTCTTT. Translated, it gives CATSRETGVGTEAFF.

The CDR3 here is CASSLSGRPFQGETQYF. CDR3 sequence (DNA): TGCGCCAGCAGCTTGAGCGGGAGGCCTTTCCAAGGGGAGACCCAGTACTTC. This chain links TRBV5-1 with TRBJ2-5, with 9 bases aligning to TRBD2. The CDR3 is 17 amino acids. The V gene end was trimmed by 1 base and the J gene end by 5 bases; junction bases not matched to a gene: 12. The V gene's germline CDR1 is SGHRS and CDR2 YFSETQ.

This chain joins TRBV13 and TRBJ1-2; 11 bases line up with TRBD1. CDR3 size: 16 residues. The V segment lost 3 bases and the J segment 4 bases; nucleotides outside the gene matches: 7. Germline-derived CDR1 and CDR2 are PRHDT and FYEKMQ (reference sequence). CDR3 coding DNA: TGTGCCAGCAGCTTCTCCCTCGGGACAGGGGGCTATGGCTACACCTTC. It translates to CASSFSLGTGGYGYTF. The full variable domain, in which reference TRBV13 and TRBJ1-2 provide the parts outside the CDR3, is AAGVIQSPRHLIKEKRETATLKCYPIPRHDTVYWYQQGPGQDPQFLISFYEKMQSDKGSIPDRFSAQQFSDYHSELNMSSLELGDSALYFCASSFSLGTGGYGYTFGSGTRLTVV.